These 32 T cell receptor beta chains were all obtained from the same sample, sequenced in a study of T cell responses to AZD1222 COVID-19 vaccine. The repertoire was sequenced with immunoSEQ multiplex PCR; TCRdb's copy has only in-frame clones and lacks some. This sample has 100,000 to 120,000 clones; roughly four fifths occur once, and the top ten carry 3.5% to 5.5%. The sequences come from peripheral blood, collected on day 0 of AZD1222 vaccination. The receptors originated from an adult in good health.

This clone has a count of ten or more. J is TRBJ1-6 and V is TRBV7-2; D is unclear. The CDR3 runs to 13 residues. Germline V CDR1 and CDR2: SGHTA, FQGNSA. V was shortened by 1 base and J by 10 bases, with 8 bases between the two germline ends. CDR3 bases: TGTGCCAGCAGCTTAGTTCCGGAATCACCCCTCCACTTT. Its protein is CASSLVPESPLHF.

CDR3 sequence reads: CASSTAYSYEQYF. In DNA, the CDR3 is TGTGCCAGTAGTACAGCCTACTCCTACGAGCAGTACTTC. The rearrangement uses TRBV19 and TRBJ2-7; no definite D call. Trimming removed 4 bases from V and 0 bases from J, with 7 bases in between. The CDR3 runs 13 residues. Germline V gene data show CDR1 as LNHDA and CDR2 as SQIVND (reference sequence).

The chain couples TRBV10-1 to TRBJ1-4, with D perhaps matching TRBD1 (6 bases). The CDR3 is made up of 14 amino acids. Trimming cost V 0 bases and J 8 bases, with 10 bases left between them. The germline CDR1 and CDR2 sequences are WNHNN and SYGVQD (reference sequence). CDR3 nucleotide sequence: TGCGCCAGCAGTGAGTCGGGGACAAACGAAAAACTGTTTTTT. Translated, it gives CASSESGTNEKLFF.

The chain recombines TRBV10-3 with TRBJ1-1, with D perhaps TRBD1 (5 bases). Trimming removed 4 bases from V and 8 bases from J, with 23 bases in between. The CDR3 has 16 residues. Germline lookup yields CDR1 ENHRY and CDR2 SYGVKD. DNA for the CDR3: TGTGCCATCAGTGGGTCGAGGGGAGGTTTGCCAAAAGAAGCTTTCTTT. Amino acids: CAISGSRGGLPKEAFF.

The chain combines TRBV6-5 with TRBJ1-2; TRBD1 might be the D (6 bases). From germline, CDR1 is MNHEY and CDR2 SVGAGI. V gave up 10 bases and J gave up 2 bases, with 14 bases separating them. The CDR3 is 13 amino acids. CDR3 loop: CATQRGGNYGYTF. In DNA, the CDR3 is TGTGCCACGCAAAGGGGGGGCAACTATGGCTACACCTTC.

V and J are TRBV6-2 or TRBV6-3 and TRBJ2-2; TRBD2 is a possible D gene (6 bases). The CDR3 is 17 amino acids. V was cut by 6 bases and J by 3 bases, with 20 bases left in between. Germline-derived CDR1 and CDR2 are MNHEY and SVGEGT. CDR3 coding DNA: TGTGCCAGCAGCCTTTTCACGGAGGGAGGATACACCGGGGAGCTGTTTTTT. Its protein product is CASSLFTEGGYTGELFF.

This chain joins TRBV2 and TRBJ1-2; D is uncertain. The germline V gene has CDR1 SNHLY and CDR2 FYNNEI. The CDR3 covers 13 residues. Between the trimmed V and J ends, which lost 7 bases and 8 bases, there was a span of 17 bases. CDR3: CASIPRAVEGYTF. CDR3 sequence (DNA): TGTGCCAGCATTCCGCGAGCGGTCGAAGGCTACACCTTC. The full variable domain, its missing parts supplied by reference TRBV2 and TRBJ1-2, is EPEVTQTPSHQVTQMGQEVILRCVPISNHLYFYWYRQILGQKVEFLVSFYNNEISEKSEIFDDQFSVERPDGSNFTLKIRSTKLEDSAMYFCASIPRAVEGYTFGSGTRLTVV.

This rearrangement joins TRBV18 to TRBJ1-5, with TRBD1 identical over 10 bases. V lost 6 bases to trimming and J lost 11 bases; unmatched junction nucleotides: 7. The CDR3 is 13 amino acids. The V gene's germline CDR1 is KGHSH and CDR2 LQKENI. CDR3 sequence: CASSGTGAEAQHF. The CDR3 DNA is TGTGCCAGCTCGGGGACAGGGGCCGAGGCCCAGCATTTT.

This chain connects TRBV5-4 to TRBJ1-1; D not certain. The V gene lost 4 bases and the J gene lost 1 base, with 11 bases spanning the gap. Germline CDR1 reads SGHNT; CDR2 reads YYREEE (reference sequence). The CDR3 consists of 14 residues. CDR3: CASSPPSGNTEAFF. In DNA form, the CDR3 reads TGTGCCAGCAGCCCACCCTCGGGGAACACTGAAGCTTTCTTT.

This clone was seen only a few times. The chain's CDR3 is CASGKRDGGNQPQHF. CDR3 bases: TGTGCCAGCGGGAAAAGGGACGGAGGCAATCAGCCCCAGCATTTT. The gene calls are TRBV2 and TRBJ1-5; D is perhaps TRBD1 (5 bases). The V gene's germline CDR1 is SNHLY and CDR2 FYNNEI. With 8 bases removed from V and 2 bases from J, the gap between germline ends came to 16 bases. The CDR3 length is 15 residues.

This clone was observed a single time. The chain combines TRBV5-1 with TRBJ1-1, with D uncertain. The CDR3 has 14 residues. Deletions cut 4 bases from V and 3 bases from J, with 13 bases between. The germline CDR1 and CDR2 sequences are SGHRS and YFSETQ. CDR3 loop: CASSPTPRDTEAFF. As DNA, the CDR3 is TGCGCCAGCAGCCCTACACCTAGGGACACTGAAGCTTTCTTT.

The chain couples TRBV24-1 to TRBJ1-1; 7 nucleotides line up with TRBD1. Germline V gene lookup returns CDR1 KGHDR and CDR2 SFDVKD. The CDR3 has 12 amino acids. V lost 9 bases and J lost 4; bases outside the gene matches: 4. The CDR3 nucleotides are TGTGCCACCTCCAGGGGGAGCACTGAAGCTTTCTTT. This codes for CATSRGSTEAFF.

This chain links TRBV24-1 with TRBJ2-7; 7 nucleotides line up with TRBD1. The CDR3 runs to 15 residues. The trim removed 0 bases at V and 0 bases at J, leaving 1 base unmatched. Germline V lookup: CDR1 KGHDR, CDR2 SFDVKD. The CDR3 DNA follows: TGTGCCACCAGTGATTTGGGGGACAGCTCCTACGAGCAGTACTTC. Its protein product is CATSDLGDSSYEQYF.

This chain links TRBV11-2 with TRBJ1-5, with D unclear. CDR1 is SGHAT, CDR2 FQNNGV, per germline. V shed 5 bases and J shed 4 bases, with 18 bases lying between them. The CDR3 totals 16 residues. The CDR3 region has the DNA TGTGCCAGCAGCCTCACCCGGACGGCCACTAATCAGCCCCAGCATTTT. Encoded protein: CASSLTRTATNQPQHF.

The CDR3 DNA is TGTGCCAGCAGCAGAACGCTAGCAGGTAGCACAGATACGCAGTATTTT. Protein sequence: CASSRTLAGSTDTQYF. The rearrangement joins TRBV7-6 to TRBJ2-3; tentatively, D is TRBD2 (5 bases). The germline V gene encodes CDR1 SGHVS and CDR2 FNYEAQ. The CDR3 totals 16 residues. Trimming left V 5 bases short and J 0 bases short, with 15 bases between.

This chain uses TRBV4-3 with TRBJ2-3, with 7 bases matching TRBD2. Germline V gives CDR1 LGHNA, CDR2 YSLEER. Trimming cost V 4 bases and J 11 bases; bases outside gene matches: 15. CDR3 length: 15 amino acids. CDR3 in amino acids: CASSPPGLPRGGQYF. The CDR3 region has the DNA TGCGCCAGCAGCCCGCCGGGACTTCCCCGCGGGGGGCAGTATTTT.

On this clone itself: A clone one base away is much larger, so this may be a read error. Other DNA sequences within the sample encode an identical CDR3. V and J are TRBV5-1 and TRBJ1-1; D possibly corresponds to TRBD1 (5 bases). This CDR3 comprises 13 residues. Germline V gene lookup returns CDR1 SGHRS and CDR2 YFSETQ. V dropped 8 bases and J dropped 1 base, with 12 bases sitting between them. CDR3 coding DNA: TGCGCCAGTAGCCTGACAGAGAACACTGAAGCTTTCTTT. This codes for CASSLTENTEAFF.

The rearrangement uses TRBV5-1 and TRBJ2-2; the match to TRBD2 covers 14 bases. Germline loops: CDR1 SGHRS, CDR2 YFSETQ. The ends lost 4 bases at V and 7 bases at J; junction bases unmatched: 3. CDR3 size: 15 residues. CDR3 nucleotides: TGCGCCAGCAGCCTGACTAGCGGGAGGGTCGGGGAGCTGTTTTTT. This translates into CASSLTSGRVGELFF.

This chain uses TRBV3-1 (or the pseudogene TRBV3-2) with TRBJ1-2; TRBD1 matches 8 bases. This CDR3 region has 13 residues. Trimming removed 4 bases from V and 6 bases from J; junction bases left unmatched: 4. In germline, CDR1 is LGHDT, CDR2 YNNKEL (reference sequence). The CDR3 nucleotides read TGTGCCAGCAGCCCCCGGACAGGGAATGGCTACACCTTC. This encodes CASSPRTGNGYTF.

This chain connects TRBV28 to TRBJ2-7; D gene uncertain. The germline V gene encodes CDR1 MDHEN and CDR2 SYDVKM. The CDR3 runs 11 residues. V dropped 6 bases and J dropped 2 bases, with 5 bases sitting between them. The CDR3, as DNA: TGTGCCAGCAGGGGCACCTACGAGCAGTACTTC. Translation gives CASRGTYEQYF.

The chain employs TRBV7-2 and TRBJ1-4, with 10 bases identical to TRBD1. The CDR3 is 15 amino acids. V dropped 2 bases and J dropped 7; count of bases not matched to a gene: 4. Germline CDR1 is SGHTA and CDR2 is FQGNSA. This CDR3 reads CASSLRGQGIEKLFF. The CDR3 DNA reads as TGTGCCAGCAGCTTAAGGGGACAGGGGATTGAAAAACTGTTTTTT.

The rearrangement links TRBV11-2 to TRBJ2-7; 11 nucleotides line up with TRBD2. From germline, CDR1 is SGHAT and CDR2 FQNNGV. CDR3 length: 14 residues. Trimming removed 5 bases from V and 3 bases from J; junction bases left unmatched: 3. The CDR3 loop reads CASSTGTSGYEQYF. Written as DNA, the CDR3 is TGTGCCAGCAGCACCGGGACTAGCGGCTACGAGCAGTACTTC.

This chain connects TRBV28 to TRBJ1-1; tentatively, D is TRBD1 (5 bases). Germline CDR1 and CDR2: MDHEN and SYDVKM. V lost 4 bases and J lost 10, with 10 bases in between. The CDR3 loop spans 11 amino acids. CDR3 in amino acids: CASSYWGGAFF. CDR3 bases: TGTGCCAGCAGTTATTGGGGGGGAGCTTTCTTT.

The chain is built from TRBV24-1 and TRBJ2-1; tentatively, D is TRBD1 (6 bases). CDR1 is KGHDR, CDR2 SFDVKD, per germline. The V gene lost 2 bases and the J gene lost 7 bases, with 17 bases spanning the gap. This CDR3 comprises 16 residues. The DNA for the CDR3 is TGTGCCACCAGTGATTCTGGCCAGGGGATTGGGAATGAGCAGTTCTTC. This gives the protein CATSDSGQGIGNEQFF.

This clone was seen a single time. The J gene is TRBJ1-6, the V gene TRBV6-1; D gene ambiguous. Germline CDR1 is MNHNS and CDR2 is SASEGT. This CDR3 comprises 13 residues. The germline V and J ends were trimmed by 2 bases and 7 bases, with 6 bases remaining between them. The CDR3 nucleotides read TGTGCCAGCAGTGAAACCTGGAATTCACCCCTCCACTTT. This sequence encodes CASSETWNSPLHF.

This chain joins TRBV9 and TRBJ2-1; TRBD1 or TRBD2 may be the D gene (8 bases each). The CDR3 runs to 15 residues. V dropped 2 bases and J dropped 8 bases, with 17 bases sitting between them. Germline CDR1 reads SGDLS; CDR2 reads YYNGEE. CDR3 residues: CASSVLAGQVDEQFF. For the CDR3, the DNA is TGTGCCAGCAGCGTCTTAGCGGGACAGGTAGATGAGCAGTTCTTC. The variable domain in full, with the rest retrieved from reference TRBV9 and TRBJ2-1, is DSGVTQTPKHLITATGQRVTLRCSPRSGDLSVYWYQQSLDQGLQFLIQYYNGEERAKGNILERFSAQQFPDLHSELNLSSLELGDSALYFCASSVLAGQVDEQFFGPGTRLTVL.

This sequence joins TRBV6-2 or TRBV6-3 and TRBJ2-5, with 7 bases identical to TRBD2. CDR1 MNHEY and CDR2 SVGEGT come from the germline V gene. Trimming took 5 bases from V and 11 from J; bases not matched to a gene: 11. The CDR3 sequence is 13 residues long. CDR3 sequence reads: CASSASGEGPQYF. In DNA form, the CDR3 reads TGTGCCAGCAGTGCCAGCGGGGAGGGCCCTCAGTACTTC.

This clone has just one count. The rearrangement joins TRBV3-1 (or the pseudogene TRBV3-2) to TRBJ2-1; D might be TRBD2 (7 bases). V dropped 4 bases and J dropped 6 bases, with 19 bases sitting between them. Germline V CDR1 and CDR2: LGHDT, YNNKEL (reference sequence). The CDR3 is made up of 16 amino acids. This CDR3 reads CASSPRGGASGNEQFF. The DNA for the CDR3 is TGTGCCAGCAGCCCTAGGGGGGGGGCCTCGGGCAATGAGCAGTTCTTC.

The chain employs TRBV7-8 and TRBJ1-2; possibly TRBD1 for D (6 bases). V was trimmed by 5 bases and J by 4 bases, leaving 8 bases between them. The CDR3 spans 12 residues. Germline loops: CDR1 SGHVS, CDR2 FQNEAQ. The CDR3 DNA follows: TGTGCCAGCAGCCCGGACAGCTATGGCTACACCTTC. It specifies CASSPDSYGYTF.

The chain recombines TRBV12-3 or TRBV12-4 with TRBJ1-1; no definite D call. Trimming left V 3 bases short and J 2 bases short, with 7 bases between. The CDR3 has 13 residues. CDR3 residues: CASSFQPNTEAFF. Here the CDR3 DNA reads TGTGCCAGCAGTTTTCAGCCAAACACTGAAGCTTTCTTT.

This clone was picked up one time. The gene calls are TRBV19 and TRBJ1-5, with D possibly TRBD1 on 5 matching bases. The CDR3 runs to 15 residues. The germline gives CDR1 LNHDA, CDR2 SQIVND (reference sequence). The V gene lost 6 bases and the J gene lost 0 bases, with 12 bases spanning the gap. The CDR3 reads CASRGTDYSNQPQHF. The DNA of the CDR3 is TGTGCCAGTAGGGGGACGGACTATAGCAATCAGCCCCAGCATTTT.

V gene TRBV4-1 combines with J gene TRBJ1-4; TRBD1 is a possible D gene (5 bases). The length of the CDR3 is 16 residues. From germline, CDR1 is MGHRA and CDR2 YSYEKL. V shed 1 base and J shed 3 bases, with 12 bases lying between them. CDR3 nucleotide sequence: TGCGCCAGCAGCCAAGGGCTGAGGGGTTCTAATGAAAAACTGTTTTTT. It translates to CASSQGLRGSNEKLFF.